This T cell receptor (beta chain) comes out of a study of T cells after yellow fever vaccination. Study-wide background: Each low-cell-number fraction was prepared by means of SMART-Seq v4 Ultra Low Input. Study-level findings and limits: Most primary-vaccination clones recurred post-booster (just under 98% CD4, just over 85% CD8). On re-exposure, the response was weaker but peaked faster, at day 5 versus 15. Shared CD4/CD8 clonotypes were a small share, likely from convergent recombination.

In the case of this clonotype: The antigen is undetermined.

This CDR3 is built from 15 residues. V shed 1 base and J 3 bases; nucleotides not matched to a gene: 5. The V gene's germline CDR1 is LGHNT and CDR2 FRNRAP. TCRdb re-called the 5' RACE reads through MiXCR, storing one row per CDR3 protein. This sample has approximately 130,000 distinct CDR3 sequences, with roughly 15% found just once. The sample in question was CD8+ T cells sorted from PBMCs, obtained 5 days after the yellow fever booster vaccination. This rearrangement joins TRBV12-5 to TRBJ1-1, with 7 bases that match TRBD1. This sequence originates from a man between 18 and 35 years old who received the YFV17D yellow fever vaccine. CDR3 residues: CASGLGLTGYTEAFF. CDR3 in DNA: TGTGCTAGTGGTTTGGGACTGACAGGGTACACTGAAGCTTTCTTT.